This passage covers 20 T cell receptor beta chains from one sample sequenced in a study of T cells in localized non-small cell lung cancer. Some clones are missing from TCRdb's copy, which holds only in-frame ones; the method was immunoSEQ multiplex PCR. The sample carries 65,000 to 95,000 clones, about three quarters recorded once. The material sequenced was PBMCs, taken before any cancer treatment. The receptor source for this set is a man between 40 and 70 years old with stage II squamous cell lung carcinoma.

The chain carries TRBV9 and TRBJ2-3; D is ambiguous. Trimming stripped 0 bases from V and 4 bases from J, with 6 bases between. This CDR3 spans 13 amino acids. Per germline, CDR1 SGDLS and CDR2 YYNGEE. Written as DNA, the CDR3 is TGTGCCAGCAGCGTAGAACCCCCAGATACGCAGTATTTT. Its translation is CASSVEPPDTQYF.

CDR3 protein: CASSLAQGATEAFF. The DNA of the CDR3 is TGTGCCAGCAGCTTAGCACAGGGCGCCACTGAAGCTTTCTTT. The chain carries TRBV7-9 and TRBJ1-1, with D possibly matching TRBD1 (6 bases). CDR3 length equals 14 residues. V shed 0 bases and J shed 4 bases, with 9 bases lying between them. Germline values: CDR1 SEHNR, CDR2 FQNEAQ (reference sequence).

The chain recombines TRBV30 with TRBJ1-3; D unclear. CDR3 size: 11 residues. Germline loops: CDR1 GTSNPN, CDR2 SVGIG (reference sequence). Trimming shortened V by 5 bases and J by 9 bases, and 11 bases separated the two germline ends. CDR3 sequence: CAWGLTGTIYF. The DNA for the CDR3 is TGTGCCTGGGGCCTAACGGGCACCATATATTTT.

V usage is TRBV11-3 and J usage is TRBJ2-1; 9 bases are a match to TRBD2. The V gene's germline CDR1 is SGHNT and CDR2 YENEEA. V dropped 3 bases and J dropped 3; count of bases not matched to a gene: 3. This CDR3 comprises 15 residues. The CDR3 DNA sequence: TGTGCCAGCAGCTTGAGACTAGCGGACTACAATGAGCAGTTCTTC. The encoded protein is CASSLRLADYNEQFF.

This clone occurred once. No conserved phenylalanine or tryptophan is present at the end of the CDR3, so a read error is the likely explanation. This CDR3 is CASSLGGGGGYTS. The DNA for the CDR3 is TGTGCCAGCAGCTTAGGAGGCGGAGGTGGCTACACCTCC. The chain links TRBV7-9 to TRBJ1-2; D remains unclear. Germline V gene lookup returns CDR1 SEHNR and CDR2 FQNEAQ (reference sequence). The CDR3 has 13 residues. V was cut by 1 base and J by 7 bases, with 10 bases left in between.

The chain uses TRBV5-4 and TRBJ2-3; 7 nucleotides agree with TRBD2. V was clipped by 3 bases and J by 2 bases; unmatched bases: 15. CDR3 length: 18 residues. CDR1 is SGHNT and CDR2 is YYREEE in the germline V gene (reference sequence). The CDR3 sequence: CASSYPGGRRGLTDTQYF. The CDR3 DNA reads TGTGCCAGCAGCTACCCGGGGGGTAGGCGGGGACTCACAGATACGCAGTATTTT.

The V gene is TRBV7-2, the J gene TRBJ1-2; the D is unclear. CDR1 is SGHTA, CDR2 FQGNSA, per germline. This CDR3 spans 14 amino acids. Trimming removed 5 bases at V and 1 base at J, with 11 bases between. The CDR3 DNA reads TGTGCCAGCAGCACGCGGCAGAATAACTATGGCTACACCTTC. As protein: CASSTRQNNYGYTF. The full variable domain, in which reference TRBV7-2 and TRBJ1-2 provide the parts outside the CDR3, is GAGVSQSPSNKVTEKGKDVELRCDPISGHTALYWYRQSLGQGLEFLIYFQGNSAPDKSGLPSDRFSAERTGGSVSTLTIQRTQQEDSAVYLCASSTRQNNYGYTFGSGTRLTVV.

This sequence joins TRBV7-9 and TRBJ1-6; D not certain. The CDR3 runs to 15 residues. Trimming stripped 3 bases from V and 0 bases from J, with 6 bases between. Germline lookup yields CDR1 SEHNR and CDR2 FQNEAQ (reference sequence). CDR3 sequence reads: CASSFGSSYNSPLHF. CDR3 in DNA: TGTGCCAGCAGCTTCGGGAGCTCCTATAATTCACCCCTCCACTTT.

CDR3: CASSLVQGNEKLFF. The CDR3 region has the DNA TGCGCCAGCAGCTTGGTACAGGGTAATGAAAAACTGTTTTTT. The chain couples TRBV5-1 to TRBJ1-4, with D perhaps TRBD1 (6 bases). The germline gives CDR1 SGHRS, CDR2 YFSETQ. V lost 0 bases and J lost 4, with 7 bases in between. This CDR3 comprises 14 residues.

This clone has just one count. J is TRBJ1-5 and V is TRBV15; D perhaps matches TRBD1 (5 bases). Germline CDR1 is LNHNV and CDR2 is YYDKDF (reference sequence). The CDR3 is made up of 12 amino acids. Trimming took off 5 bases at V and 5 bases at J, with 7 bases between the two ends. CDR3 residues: CATSGGYQPQHF. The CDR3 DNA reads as TGTGCCACCAGCGGGGGATATCAGCCCCAGCATTTT.

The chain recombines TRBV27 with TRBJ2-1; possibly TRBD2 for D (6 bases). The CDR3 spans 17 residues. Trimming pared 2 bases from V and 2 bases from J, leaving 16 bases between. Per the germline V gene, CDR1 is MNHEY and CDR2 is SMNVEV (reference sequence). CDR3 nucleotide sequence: TGTGCCAGCAGTTTAAATAGGCGGGGTGGCACCTACAATGAGCAGTTCTTC. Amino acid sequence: CASSLNRRGGTYNEQFF.

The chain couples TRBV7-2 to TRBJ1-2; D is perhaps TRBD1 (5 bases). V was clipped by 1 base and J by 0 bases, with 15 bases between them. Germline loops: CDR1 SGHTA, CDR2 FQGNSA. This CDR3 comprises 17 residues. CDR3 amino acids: CASSLGGGPGANYGYTF. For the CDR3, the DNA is TGTGCCAGCAGCTTAGGGGGAGGGCCGGGGGCTAACTATGGCTACACCTTC.

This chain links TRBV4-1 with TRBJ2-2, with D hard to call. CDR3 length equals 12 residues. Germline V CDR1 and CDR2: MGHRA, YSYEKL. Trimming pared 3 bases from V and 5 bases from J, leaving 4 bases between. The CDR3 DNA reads TGCGCCAGCAGCCAGAATACCGGGGAGCTGTTTTTT. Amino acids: CASSQNTGELFF.

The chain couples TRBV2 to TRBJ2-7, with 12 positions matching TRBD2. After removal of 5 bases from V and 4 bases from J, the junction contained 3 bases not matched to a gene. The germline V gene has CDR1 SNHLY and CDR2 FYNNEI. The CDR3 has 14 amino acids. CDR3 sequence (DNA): TGTGCCAGCAGTCTCGGGACTAGCGGGTACGAGCAGTACTTC. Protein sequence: CASSLGTSGYEQYF.

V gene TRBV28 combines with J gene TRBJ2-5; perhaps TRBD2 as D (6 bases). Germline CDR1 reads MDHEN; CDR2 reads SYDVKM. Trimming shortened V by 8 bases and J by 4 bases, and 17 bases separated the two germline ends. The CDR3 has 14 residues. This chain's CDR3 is CASSKGRRGETQYF. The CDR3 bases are TGTGCCAGCTCTAAGGGTCGGCGGGGAGAGACCCAGTACTTC.

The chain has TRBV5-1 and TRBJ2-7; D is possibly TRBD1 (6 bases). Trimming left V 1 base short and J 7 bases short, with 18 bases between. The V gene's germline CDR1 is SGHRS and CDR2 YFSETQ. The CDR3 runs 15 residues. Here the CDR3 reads CASSLSNRVEEEQYF. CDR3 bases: TGCGCCAGCAGCTTGTCGAACAGGGTGGAGGAAGAGCAGTACTTC.

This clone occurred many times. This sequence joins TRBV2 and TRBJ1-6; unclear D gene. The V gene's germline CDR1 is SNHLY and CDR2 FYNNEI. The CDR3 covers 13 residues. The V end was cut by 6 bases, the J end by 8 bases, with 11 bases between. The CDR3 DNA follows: TGTGCCAGCAGGACCGGCCTCCATTCACCCCTCCACTTT. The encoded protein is CASRTGLHSPLHF.

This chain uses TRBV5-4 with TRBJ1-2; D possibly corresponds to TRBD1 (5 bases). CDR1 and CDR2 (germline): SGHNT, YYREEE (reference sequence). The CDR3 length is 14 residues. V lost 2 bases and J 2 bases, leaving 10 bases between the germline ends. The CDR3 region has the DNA TGTGCCAGCAGCTTTGCTGGGACCAACTATGGCTACACCTTC. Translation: CASSFAGTNYGYTF.

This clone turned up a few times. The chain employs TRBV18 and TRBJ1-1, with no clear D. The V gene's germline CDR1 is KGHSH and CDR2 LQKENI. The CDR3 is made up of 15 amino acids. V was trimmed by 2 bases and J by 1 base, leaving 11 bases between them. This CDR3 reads CASSPEGLENTEAFF. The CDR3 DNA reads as TGTGCCAGCTCACCAGAGGGCCTCGAGAACACTGAAGCTTTCTTT. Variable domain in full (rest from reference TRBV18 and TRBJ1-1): NAGVMQNPRHLVRRRGQEARLRCSPMKGHSHVYWYRQLPEEGLKFMVYLQKENIIDESGMPKERFSAEFPKEGPSILRIQQVVRGDSAAYFCASSPEGLENTEAFFGQGTRLTVV.

The CDR3 loop reads CASRGGTRAQYF. The CDR3 coding sequence is TGTGCCAGTAGAGGGGGGACTAGGGCGCAGTATTTT. The rearrangement links TRBV28 to TRBJ2-3, with 8 bases that match TRBD2. Germline V gene lookup returns CDR1 MDHEN and CDR2 SYDVKM. Trimming took 9 bases from V and 10 from J; bases not matched to a gene: 9. This CDR3 has 12 amino acids.